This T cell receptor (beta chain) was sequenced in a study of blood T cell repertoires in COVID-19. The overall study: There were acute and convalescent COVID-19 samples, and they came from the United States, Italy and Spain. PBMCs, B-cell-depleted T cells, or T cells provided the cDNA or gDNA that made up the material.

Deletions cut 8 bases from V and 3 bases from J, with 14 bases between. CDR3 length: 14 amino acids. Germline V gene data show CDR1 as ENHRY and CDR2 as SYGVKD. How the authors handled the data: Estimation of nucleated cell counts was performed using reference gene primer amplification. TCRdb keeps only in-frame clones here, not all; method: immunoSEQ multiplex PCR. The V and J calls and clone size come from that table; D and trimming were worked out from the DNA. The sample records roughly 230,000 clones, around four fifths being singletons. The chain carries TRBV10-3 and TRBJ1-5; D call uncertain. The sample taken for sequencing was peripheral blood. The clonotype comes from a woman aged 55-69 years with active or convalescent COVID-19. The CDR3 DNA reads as TGTGCCATCCGCGGAAGTGGCGCCAATCAGCCCCAGCATTTT. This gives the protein CAIRGSGANQPQHF.